Here is one T cell receptor beta chain with its context. Source study methods: Reference gene primer amplification gave nucleated cell count estimates. TCRdb's copy holds only in-frame clones and misses some; the assay was immunoSEQ multiplex PCR. That table furnishes V, J and clone size, whereas the DNA furnished D and trimming. The sample holds some 300,000 clones, around 90% seen once. The data are from a study of blood T cell repertoires in COVID-19. V shed 2 bases and J 0 bases; nucleotides not matched to a gene: 10. Germline loops: CDR1 MNHEY, CDR2 SVGEGT. The CDR3 contains 19 residues. In terms of age and location, participants ranged from roughly 18 to 95 years and lived in under 30 US areas. Two negative PCRs, clearance, or symptom resolution were required of recovered Cohort 3 donors.

This TCR was recovered from a woman in her twenties or thirties who had recovered from COVID-19. The specimen was PBMCs or T cells enriched from blood (not recorded which). The chain couples TRBV6-2 or TRBV6-3 to TRBJ2-3; 11 bases match TRBD2. The CDR3, as DNA: TGTGCCAGCAGTTACCATACTCCGGGACTAGCGGAGAGCACAGATACGCAGTATTTT. It yields the protein CASSYHTPGLAESTDTQYF.